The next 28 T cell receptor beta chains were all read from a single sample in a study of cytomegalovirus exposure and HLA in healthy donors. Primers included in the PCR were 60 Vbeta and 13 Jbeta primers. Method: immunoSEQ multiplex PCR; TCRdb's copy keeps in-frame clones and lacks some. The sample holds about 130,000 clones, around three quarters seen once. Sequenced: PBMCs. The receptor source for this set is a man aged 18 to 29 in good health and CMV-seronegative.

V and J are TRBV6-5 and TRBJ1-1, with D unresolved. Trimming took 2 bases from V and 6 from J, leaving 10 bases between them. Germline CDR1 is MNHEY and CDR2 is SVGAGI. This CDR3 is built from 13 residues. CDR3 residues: CASSYTRVAEAFF. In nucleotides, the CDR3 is TGTGCCAGCAGTTACACGAGGGTCGCTGAAGCTTTCTTT.

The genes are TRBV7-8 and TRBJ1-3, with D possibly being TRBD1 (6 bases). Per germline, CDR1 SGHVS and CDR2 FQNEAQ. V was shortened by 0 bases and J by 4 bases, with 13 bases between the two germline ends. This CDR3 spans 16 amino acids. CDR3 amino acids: CASSLATQGRGNTIYF. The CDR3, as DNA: TGTGCCAGCAGCTTAGCAACCCAGGGGAGAGGAAACACCATATATTTT.

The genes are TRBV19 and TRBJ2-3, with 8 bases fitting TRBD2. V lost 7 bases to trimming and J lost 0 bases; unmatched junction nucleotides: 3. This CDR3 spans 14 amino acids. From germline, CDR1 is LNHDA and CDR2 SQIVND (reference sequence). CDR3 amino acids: CASKREGSTDTQYF. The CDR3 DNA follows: TGTGCCAGTAAACGGGAGGGAAGCACAGATACGCAGTATTTT.

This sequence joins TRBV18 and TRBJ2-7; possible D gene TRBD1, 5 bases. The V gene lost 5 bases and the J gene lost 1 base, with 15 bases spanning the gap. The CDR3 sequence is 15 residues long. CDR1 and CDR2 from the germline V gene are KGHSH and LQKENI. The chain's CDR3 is CASSGGHLSSYEQYV. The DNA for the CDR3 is TGTGCCAGCTCAGGCGGACACCTCTCTTCCTACGAGCAGTACGTC.

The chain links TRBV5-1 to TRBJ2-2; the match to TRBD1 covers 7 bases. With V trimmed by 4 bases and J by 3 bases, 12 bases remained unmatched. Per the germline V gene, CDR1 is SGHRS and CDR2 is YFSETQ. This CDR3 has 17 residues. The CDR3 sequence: CASSDHRDSLYTGELFF. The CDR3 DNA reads TGCGCCAGCAGCGATCACCGGGACAGCCTATACACCGGGGAGCTGTTTTTT. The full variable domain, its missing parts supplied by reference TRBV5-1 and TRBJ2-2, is KAGVTQTPRYLIKTRGQQVTLSCSPISGHRSVSWYQQTPGQGLQFLFEYFSETQRNKGNFPGRFSGRQFSNSRSEMNVSTLELGDSALYLCASSDHRDSLYTGELFFGEGSRLTVL.

CDR3: CASSLGTASYGYTF. The CDR3 nucleotides are TGTGCCAGCAGCCTCGGGACTGCGAGCTATGGCTACACCTTC. The chain employs TRBV7-8 and TRBJ1-2; D is perhaps TRBD1 (5 bases). The germline V and J ends were trimmed by 5 bases and 4 bases, with 14 bases remaining between them. The CDR3 spans 14 residues. CDR1 and CDR2 (germline): SGHVS, FQNEAQ.

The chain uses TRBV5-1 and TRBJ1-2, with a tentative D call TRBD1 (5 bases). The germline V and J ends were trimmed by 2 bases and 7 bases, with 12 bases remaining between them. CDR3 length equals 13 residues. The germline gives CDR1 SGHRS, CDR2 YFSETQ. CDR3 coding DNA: TGCGCCAGCAGCTTAGGGAGGGGACGTGGCTACACCTTC. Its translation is CASSLGRGRGYTF.

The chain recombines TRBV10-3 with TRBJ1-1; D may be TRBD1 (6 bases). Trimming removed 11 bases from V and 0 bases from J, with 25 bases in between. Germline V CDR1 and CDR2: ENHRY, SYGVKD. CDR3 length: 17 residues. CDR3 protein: CAALTNRVLTMNTEAFF. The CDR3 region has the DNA TGTGCCGCCCTCACGAACAGGGTGCTTACCATGAACACTGAAGCTTTCTTT.

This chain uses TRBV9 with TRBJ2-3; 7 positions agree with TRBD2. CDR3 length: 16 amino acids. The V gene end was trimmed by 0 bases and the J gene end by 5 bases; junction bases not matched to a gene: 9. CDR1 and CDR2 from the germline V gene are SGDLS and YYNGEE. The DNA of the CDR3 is TGTGCCAGCAGCGTAGTGCCAGCGGGATGGGTAGATACGCAGTATTTT. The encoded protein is CASSVVPAGWVDTQYF.

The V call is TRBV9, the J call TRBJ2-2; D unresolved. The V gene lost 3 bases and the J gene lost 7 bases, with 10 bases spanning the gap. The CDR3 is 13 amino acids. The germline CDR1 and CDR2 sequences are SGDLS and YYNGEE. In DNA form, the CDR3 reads TGTGCCAGCAGCGCCCGCACTGACGGGGAGCTGTTTTTT. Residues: CASSARTDGELFF. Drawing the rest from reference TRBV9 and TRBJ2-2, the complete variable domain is DSGVTQTPKHLITATGQRVTLRCSPRSGDLSVYWYQQSLDQGLQFLIQYYNGEERAKGNILERFSAQQFPDLHSELNLSSLELGDSALYFCASSARTDGELFFGEGSRLTVL.

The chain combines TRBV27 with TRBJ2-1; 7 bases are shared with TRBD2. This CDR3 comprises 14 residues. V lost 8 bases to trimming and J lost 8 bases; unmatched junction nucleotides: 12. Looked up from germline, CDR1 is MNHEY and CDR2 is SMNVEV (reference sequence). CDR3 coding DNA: TGTGCCAGCGCCGGGCTAGCGGTTTTGGATGAGCAGTTCTTC. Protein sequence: CASAGLAVLDEQFF.

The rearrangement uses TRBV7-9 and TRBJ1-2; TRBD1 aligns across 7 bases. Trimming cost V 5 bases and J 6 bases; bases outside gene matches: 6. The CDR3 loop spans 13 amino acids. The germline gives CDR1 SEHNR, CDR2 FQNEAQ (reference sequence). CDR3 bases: TGTGCCAGCAGCCCGGGACAGCGCCATGGCTACACCTTC. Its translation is CASSPGQRHGYTF.

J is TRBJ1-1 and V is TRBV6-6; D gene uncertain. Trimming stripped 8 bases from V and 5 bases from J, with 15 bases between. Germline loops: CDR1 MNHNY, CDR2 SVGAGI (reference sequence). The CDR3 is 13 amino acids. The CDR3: CASSTPPGTEAFF. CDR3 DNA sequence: TGTGCCAGCTCAACACCCCCGGGGACTGAAGCTTTCTTT.

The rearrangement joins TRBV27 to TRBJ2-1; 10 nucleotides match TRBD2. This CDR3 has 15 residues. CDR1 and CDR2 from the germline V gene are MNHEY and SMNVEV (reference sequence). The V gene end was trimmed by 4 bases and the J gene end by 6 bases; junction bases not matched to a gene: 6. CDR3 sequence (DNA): TGTGCCAGCAGTTGGGGACTAGCGACGAGCAATGAGCAGTTCTTC. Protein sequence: CASSWGLATSNEQFF.

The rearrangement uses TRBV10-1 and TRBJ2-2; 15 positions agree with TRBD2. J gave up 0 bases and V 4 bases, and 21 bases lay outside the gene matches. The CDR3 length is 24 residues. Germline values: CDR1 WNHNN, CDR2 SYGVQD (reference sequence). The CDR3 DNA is TGCGCCAGCAGTGTTAGAGACAGCAAACACCCGGGACTAGCGGGAGGAACGAACACCGGGGAGCTGTTTTTT. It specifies CASSVRDSKHPGLAGGTNTGELFF.

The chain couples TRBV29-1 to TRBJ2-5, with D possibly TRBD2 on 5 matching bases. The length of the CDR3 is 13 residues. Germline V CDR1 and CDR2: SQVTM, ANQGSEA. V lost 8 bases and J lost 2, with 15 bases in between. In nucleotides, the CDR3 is TGCAGCCTTAACTCGGGGAGTCAAGAGACCCAGTACTTC. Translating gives CSLNSGSQETQYF. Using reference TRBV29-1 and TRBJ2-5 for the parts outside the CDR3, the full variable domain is SAVISQKPSRDICQRGTSLTIQCQVDSQVTMMFWYRQQPGQSLTLIATANQGSEATYESGFVIDKFPISRPNLTFSTLTVSNMSPEDSSIYLCSLNSGSQETQYFGPGTRLLVL.

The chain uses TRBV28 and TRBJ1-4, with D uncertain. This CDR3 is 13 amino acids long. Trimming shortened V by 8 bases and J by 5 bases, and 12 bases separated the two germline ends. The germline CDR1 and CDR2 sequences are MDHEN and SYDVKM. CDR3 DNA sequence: TGTGCCAGCGGTCATAACAGAAATGAAAAACTGTTTTTT. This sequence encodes CASGHNRNEKLFF.

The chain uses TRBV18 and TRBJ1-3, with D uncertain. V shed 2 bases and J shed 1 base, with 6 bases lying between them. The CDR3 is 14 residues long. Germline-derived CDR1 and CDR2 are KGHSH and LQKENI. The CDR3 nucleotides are TGTGCCAGCTCACCAGAGATATCTGGAAACACCATATATTTT. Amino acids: CASSPEISGNTIYF.

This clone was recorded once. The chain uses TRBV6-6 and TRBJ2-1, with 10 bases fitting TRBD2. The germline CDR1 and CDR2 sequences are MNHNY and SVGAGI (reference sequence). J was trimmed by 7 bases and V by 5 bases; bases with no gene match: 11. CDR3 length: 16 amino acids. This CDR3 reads CASSAQLAGEGNEQFF. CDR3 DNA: TGTGCCAGCAGTGCCCAGCTAGCGGGAGAGGGAAATGAGCAGTTCTTC.

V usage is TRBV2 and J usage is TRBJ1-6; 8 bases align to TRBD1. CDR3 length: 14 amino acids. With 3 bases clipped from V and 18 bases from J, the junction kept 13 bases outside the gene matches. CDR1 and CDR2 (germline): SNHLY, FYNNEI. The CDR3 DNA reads TGTGCCAGCAGTGATGGGACAGGCCCGAAGGAGGCCCACTTT. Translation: CASSDGTGPKEAHF.

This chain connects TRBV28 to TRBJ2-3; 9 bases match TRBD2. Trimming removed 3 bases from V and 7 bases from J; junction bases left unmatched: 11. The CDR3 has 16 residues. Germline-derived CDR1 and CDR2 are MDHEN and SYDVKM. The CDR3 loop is CASSFRLAGVVYTQYF. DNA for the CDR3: TGTGCCAGCAGTTTTCGTTTAGCGGGAGTAGTGTATACGCAGTATTTT.

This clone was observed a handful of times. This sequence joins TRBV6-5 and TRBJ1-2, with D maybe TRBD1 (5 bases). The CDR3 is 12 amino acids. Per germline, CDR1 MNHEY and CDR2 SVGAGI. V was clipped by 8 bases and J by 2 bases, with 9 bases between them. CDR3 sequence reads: CASGGGNYGYTF. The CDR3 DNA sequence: TGTGCCAGCGGGGGAGGAAACTATGGCTACACCTTC.

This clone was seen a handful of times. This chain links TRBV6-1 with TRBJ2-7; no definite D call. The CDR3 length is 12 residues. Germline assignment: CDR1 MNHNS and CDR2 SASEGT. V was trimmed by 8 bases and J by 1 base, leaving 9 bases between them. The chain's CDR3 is CASGQVSYEQYF. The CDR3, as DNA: TGTGCCAGCGGCCAGGTATCCTACGAGCAGTACTTC.

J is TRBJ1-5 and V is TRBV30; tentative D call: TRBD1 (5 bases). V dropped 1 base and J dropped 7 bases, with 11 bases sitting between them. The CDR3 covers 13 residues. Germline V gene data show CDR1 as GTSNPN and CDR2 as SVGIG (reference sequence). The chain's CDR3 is CAWSGAGRQPQHF. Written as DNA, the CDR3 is TGTGCCTGGAGTGGGGCAGGGCGGCAGCCCCAGCATTTT.

The CDR3 nucleotides read TGTGCCAGCAGCTCTCCCCTCCGGACTAGCGCCCAATCCACCGGGGAGCTGTTTTTT. This encodes CASSSPLRTSAQSTGELFF. The J gene is TRBJ2-2, the V gene TRBV9, with 9 bases identical to TRBD2. The CDR3 contains 19 residues. CDR1 and CDR2 from the germline V gene are SGDLS and YYNGEE. V gave up 4 bases and J gave up 4 bases; unmatched junction bases: 17.

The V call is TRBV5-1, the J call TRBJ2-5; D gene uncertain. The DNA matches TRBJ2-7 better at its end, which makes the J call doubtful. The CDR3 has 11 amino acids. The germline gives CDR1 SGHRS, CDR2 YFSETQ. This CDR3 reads CASSLLNEQYF. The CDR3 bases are TGCGCCAGCAGCTTGCTGAACGAGCAGTACTTC.

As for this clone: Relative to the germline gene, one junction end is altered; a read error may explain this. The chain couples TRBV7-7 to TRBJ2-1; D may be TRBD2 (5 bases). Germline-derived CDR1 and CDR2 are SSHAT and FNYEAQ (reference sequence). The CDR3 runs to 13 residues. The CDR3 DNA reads TGTGCTAGCAGCTTTATTAGGGAGCATGAGCAGTTCTTC. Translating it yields CASSFIREHEQFF.

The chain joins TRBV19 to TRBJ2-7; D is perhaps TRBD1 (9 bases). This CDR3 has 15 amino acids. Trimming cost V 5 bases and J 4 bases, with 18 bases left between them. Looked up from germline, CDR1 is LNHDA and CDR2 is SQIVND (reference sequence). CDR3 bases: TGTGCCAGTAGTCAGATAGCGGGACAGGGATACGAGCAGTACGTC. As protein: CASSQIAGQGYEQYV.